This entry lists 25 T cell receptor beta chains sequenced from one sample in a study of T cell clonality in common variable immunodeficiency. Study-level results: In common variable immunodeficiency, TCR beta chains reportedly carried fewer deletions and N-nucleotide insertions.

These receptors' targets are unknown. Measured with immunoSEQ multiplex PCR; TCRdb has only the in-frame clones, and not every one. Reported are around 32,000 clones, none seen only once; the ten largest carry about 5%. Material for sequencing was peripheral blood mononuclear cells. The receptors derive from a human donor with common variable immunodeficiency.

This clone has a handful of counts. The observed sequence ends 3 residues before the CDR3 terminus, with the missing tail filled in from the germline J gene. The rearrangement links TRBV30 to TRBJ2-3, with 13 bases matching TRBD2. This CDR3 comprises 17 residues. CDR1 is GTSNPN and CDR2 is SVGIG in the germline V gene (reference sequence). Trimming at V came to 5 bases and at J to 0 bases, leaving 8 bases not matched to a gene. The CDR3 DNA, read in part, is TGTGCCTGGGGGGAGACTAGCGGGGGGACAAGCACAGATACG. Translated: CAWGETSGGTSTDT. The CDR3 reads in full as CAWGETSGGTSTDTQYF.

To note about this clone: The observed sequence ends 3 residues before the CDR3 terminus, with the missing tail filled in from the germline J gene. This sequence joins TRBV7-2 and TRBJ1-2, with 9 bases identical to TRBD1. The germline gives CDR1 SGHTA, CDR2 FQGNSA. This CDR3 region has 15 residues. With 5 bases clipped from V and 2 bases from J, the junction kept 6 bases outside the gene matches. The CDR3 here is CASSRTGTGNYGYTF. Partial CDR3 DNA: TGTGCCAGCAGCCGGACCGGGACAGGGAACTATGGC.

This clone was seen at least ten times. Read coverage stops 3 residues before the CDR3 terminus; the germline J gene supplies the remainder. The chain is built from TRBV7-2 and TRBJ2-7, with 9 positions matching TRBD2. Germline CDR1 and CDR2: SGHTA and FQGNSA. V shed 4 bases and J 6 bases; nucleotides not matched to a gene: 7. CDR3 size: 14 residues. CDR3 bases read: TGTGCCAGCAGCTATAGCGGGGGTAATGGCGAG. It is translated as CASSYSGGNGE. The CDR3 in its entirety is CASSYSGGNGEQYF. The variable domain in full, completed from reference TRBV7-2 and TRBJ2-7, reads GAGVSQSPSNKVTEKGKDVELRCDPISGHTALYWYRQSLGQGLEFLIYFQGNSAPDKSGLPSDRFSAERTGGSVSTLTIQRTQQEDSAVYLCASSYSGGNGEQYFGPGTRLTVT.

Remarks on this clone: From the germline J gene comes the end of the CDR3, since the read stops 3 residues before it. V usage is TRBV5-1 and J usage is TRBJ1-5, with D maybe TRBD1 (5 bases). Germline V gene sequence: CDR1 SGHRS, CDR2 YFSETQ. This CDR3 is 15 amino acids long. The V end was cut by 4 bases, the J end by 5 bases, with 16 bases between. The covered CDR3 bases are TGCGCCAGCAGCCTGGACGGGGGAGTTCATCAGCCC. Amino acid sequence: CASSLDGGVHQP. The full CDR3 sequence reads CASSLDGGVHQPQHF.

This clone was seen ten or more times. The CDR3 end is not reached by the read, which stops 3 residues before it; the germline J gene fills it in. The genes are TRBV7-3 and TRBJ2-2, with TRBD1 matching 10 bases. The junction had 9 bases not matched to a gene; V was cut back by 4 bases and J by 7 bases. The germline CDR1 and CDR2 sequences are SGHTA and FQGTGA. This CDR3 contains 16 residues. CDR3: CASSSAPGQGVGELFF. CDR3 bases read: TGTGCCAGCAGCTCCGCACCCGGACAGGGGGTCGGGGAG. The full variable domain, completed using reference TRBV7-3 and TRBJ2-2, is GAGVSQTPSNKVTEKGKYVELRCDPISGHTALYWYRQSLGQGPEFLIYFQGTGAADDSGLPNDRFFAVRPEGSVSTLKIQRTERGDSAVYLCASSSAPGQGVGELFFGEGSRLTVL.

Note on this clone: The read terminates 3 residues before the CDR3 end, so the remaining end is supplied by the germline J gene. V usage is TRBV19 and J usage is TRBJ1-5, with D unresolved. The CDR3 is 14 residues long. V was clipped by 6 bases and J by 0 bases, with 9 bases between them. Looked up from germline, CDR1 is LNHDA and CDR2 is SQIVND (reference sequence). The sequenced CDR3 bases are TGTGCCAGTAGACAGACCTATAGCAATCAGCCC. It is translated as CASRQTYSNQP. The CDR3 reads in full as CASRQTYSNQPQHF.

Notes on this clone: Sequencing ends 3 residues short of the CDR3 end; the germline J gene provides the rest. The genes are TRBV19 and TRBJ1-2; D call uncertain. Trimming cost V 5 bases and J 4 bases, with 8 bases left between them. The germline V gene encodes CDR1 LNHDA and CDR2 SQIVND (reference sequence). This CDR3 is built from 12 residues. The CDR3 is CASSPGLYGYTF. CDR3 DNA (partial): TGTGCCAGTAGTCCGGGTCTCTATGGC.

This clone appeared a few times. The CDR3 end lies 3 residues beyond the end of the read and is filled in from the germline J gene. The rearrangement joins TRBV7-2 to TRBJ1-2; D gene ambiguous. Germline assignment: CDR1 SGHTA and CDR2 FQGNSA. With 0 bases removed from V and 5 bases from J, the gap between germline ends came to 10 bases. The CDR3 runs to 14 residues. The CDR3 sequence: CASSLARSGYGYTF. CDR3 DNA (partial): TGTGCCAGCAGCTTAGCGCGGTCGGGGTATGGC.

A word on this clone: The CDR3 end lies 3 residues beyond the end of the read and is filled in from the germline J gene. This chain uses TRBV5-1 with TRBJ1-1; 8 nucleotides agree with TRBD1. Per the germline V gene, CDR1 is SGHRS and CDR2 is YFSETQ. With 4 bases clipped from V and 0 bases from J, the junction kept 8 bases outside the gene matches. The CDR3 is 16 residues long. CDR3 DNA, as far as it was read: TGCGCCAGCAGCCCCCGGGACAGGAGCATGAACACTGAA. This sequence encodes CASSPRDRSMNTE. The whole CDR3 sequence is CASSPRDRSMNTEAFF.

This clone has just a few counts. The CDR3 end falls 3 residues outside the read, so it is completed with the germline J gene. The chain couples TRBV30 to TRBJ1-6, with D possibly matching TRBD1 (6 bases). Looked up from germline, CDR1 is GTSNPN and CDR2 is SVGIG (reference sequence). This CDR3 comprises 14 residues. Trimming cost V 8 bases and J 7 bases, with 18 bases left between them. The CDR3 sequence: CAGTQGIANSPLHF. Partial CDR3 DNA: TGTGCCGGGACACAGGGAATTGCCAATTCACCC.

Comments on this clone: The missing CDR3 end, 3 residues past where the read stops, is filled in from the germline J gene. V and J are TRBV18 and TRBJ1-3; D gene unclear. Looked up from germline, CDR1 is KGHSH and CDR2 is LQKENI. Trimming stripped 2 bases from V and 4 bases from J, with 9 bases between. The CDR3 extends over 14 amino acids. The DNA read from the CDR3 is TGTGCCAGCTCACCAAAGGTTTCCGGAAACACC. It is translated as CASSPKVSGNT. Given in full, the CDR3 is CASSPKVSGNTIYF.

The sample holds many counts of this clone. The read gets to within 3 residues of the CDR3 end, and the germline J gene fills in the rest. The chain is built from TRBV5-1 and TRBJ1-2; 7 positions match TRBD1. Germline CDR1 is SGHRS and CDR2 is YFSETQ. The CDR3 is 11 residues long. CDR3 DNA (partial): TGCGCCAGCGGACAGGAGGGGGGC. It yields the protein CASGQEGG. The whole CDR3 protein reads CASGQEGGYTF.

Concerning this clone itself: The CDR3 goes on 3 residues after the read ends, and that part is filled in from the germline J gene. J is TRBJ2-7 and V is TRBV7-9; D is uncertain. The CDR3 contains 12 residues. Per germline, CDR1 SEHNR and CDR2 FQNEAQ (reference sequence). Between the trimmed V and J ends, which lost 10 bases and 4 bases, there was a span of 14 bases. The chain's CDR3 is CAIGLSTYEQYF. CDR3 bases read: TGTGCCATAGGGTTGTCAACTTACGAG.

There are a few counts of this clone. The CDR3 end lies 3 residues beyond the end of the read and is filled in from the germline J gene. The chain employs TRBV18 and TRBJ1-3; no definite D call. Trimming took off 6 bases at V and 4 bases at J, with 16 bases between the two ends. The germline V gene encodes CDR1 KGHSH and CDR2 LQKENI. This CDR3 is built from 15 residues. The CDR3 DNA, read in part, is TGTGCCAGCTCGCCCTCCCTACTTCGGGGAAACACC. Protein sequence: CASSPSLLRGNT. The entire CDR3 protein reads CASSPSLLRGNTIYF.

This clone has a count of ten or more. The CDR3 is cut off 3 residues early in the read; its end comes from the germline J gene. The chain couples TRBV12-5 to TRBJ1-1; no firm D call. V lost 6 bases to trimming and J lost 1 base, with 9 bases between them. CDR3 length: 13 residues. Germline V CDR1 and CDR2: LGHNT, FRNRAP. CDR3 DNA (partial): TGTGCTAGTGGCCGTCTTAAGAACACTGAA. Translating gives CASGRLKNTE. The whole CDR3 sequence is CASGRLKNTEAFF.

A note on this clone: Read coverage stops 3 residues before the CDR3 terminus; the germline J gene supplies the remainder. The chain employs TRBV7-9 and TRBJ2-7; 7 bases are a match to TRBD1. Trimming cost V 4 bases and J 6 bases; bases outside gene matches: 3. Germline CDR1 is SEHNR and CDR2 is FQNEAQ (reference sequence). CDR3 length: 12 amino acids. Partial CDR3 DNA: TGTGCCAGCAGCTCCGACAGGGTCGAG. This sequence encodes CASSSDRVE. The full-length CDR3 reads as CASSSDRVEQYF.

This clone was seen ten or more times. The read falls 3 residues short of the CDR3 end, and the missing part is taken from the germline J gene. The V call is TRBV20-1, the J call TRBJ1-4, with TRBD1 as a possible D gene (5 bases). Germline V gene lookup returns CDR1 DFQATT and CDR2 SNEGSKA (reference sequence). V was trimmed by 1 base and J by 5 bases, leaving 11 bases between them. The length of the CDR3 is 14 residues. CDR3 bases read: TGCAGTGCTAGAGTGCAGGGTCTAAATGAAAAA. This sequence encodes CSARVQGLNEK. The whole CDR3 protein is CSARVQGLNEKLFF.

In regard to this clone: The read stops 3 residues short of the end of the CDR3; the missing end is completed from the germline J gene. The chain uses TRBV2 and TRBJ2-5, with 14 nucleotides matching TRBD2. J gave up 6 bases and V 4 bases, and 4 bases lay outside the gene matches. Germline V gives CDR1 SNHLY, CDR2 FYNNEI. The CDR3 loop spans 15 amino acids. The CDR3: CASSGTSGGPKTQYF. CDR3 DNA, as far as it was read: TGTGCCAGCAGTGGGACTAGCGGGGGGCCTAAGACC.

This clone was observed a few times. The CDR3 end falls 3 residues outside the read, so it is completed with the germline J gene. V is TRBV30 and J is TRBJ1-5, with a tentative D call TRBD1 (5 bases). Germline V gene lookup returns CDR1 GTSNPN and CDR2 SVGIG (reference sequence). V dropped 0 bases and J dropped 0 bases, with 12 bases sitting between them. The CDR3 covers 16 residues. CDR3 DNA (partial): TGTGCCTGGAGTGTAGGGGTGGCGATTAGCAATCAGCCC. This sequence encodes CAWSVGVAISNQP. In full, the CDR3 is CAWSVGVAISNQPQHF. The variable domain in full, completed from reference TRBV30 and TRBJ1-5, reads SQTIHQWPATLVQPVGSPLSLECTVEGTSNPNLYWYRQAAGRGLQLLFYSVGIGQISSEVPQNLSASRPQDRQFILSSKKLLLSDSGFYLCAWSVGVAISNQPQHFGDGTRLSIL.

Remarks on this clone: With the read ending 3 residues before the CDR3 end, the germline J gene is used to fill in that end. The J gene is TRBJ2-2, the V gene TRBV7-8; D remains unclear. Germline CDR1 SGHVS, CDR2 FQNEAQ. The CDR3 contains 13 residues. Trimming took off 4 bases at V and 4 bases at J, with 7 bases between the two ends. CDR3 DNA (partial): TGTGCCAGCAGCTCTCTGGCCACCGGGGAG. As protein: CASSSLATGE. The CDR3 in full is CASSSLATGELFF.

A few counts support this clone. Read sequence stops 3 residues before the CDR3 end, and the germline J gene provides the missing end. This chain uses TRBV2 with TRBJ2-7; perhaps TRBD1 as D (5 bases). The V gene's germline CDR1 is SNHLY and CDR2 FYNNEI. Trimming removed 7 bases at V and 2 bases at J, with 18 bases between. The length of the CDR3 is 15 residues. The sequenced CDR3 bases are TGTGCCAGCAAGTTCCGGGCCGCGGACACCTACGAG. Translating gives CASKFRAADTYE. The entire CDR3 is CASKFRAADTYEQYF.

This clone was counted at least ten times. The read stops 3 residues short of the end of the CDR3; the missing end is completed from the germline J gene. The chain has TRBV29-1 and TRBJ1-1; 8 nucleotides line up with TRBD1. Germline loops: CDR1 SQVTM, CDR2 ANQGSEA. V shed 0 bases and J 7 bases; nucleotides not matched to a gene: 7. This CDR3 has 14 amino acids. The CDR3 DNA, read in part, is TGCAGCGTTGAAGACGGCAGGGGGCCTAATGAA. Translation: CSVEDGRGPNE. The whole CDR3 protein is CSVEDGRGPNEAFF.

There are many counts of this clone. The DNA ends 3 residues before the CDR3 does, and the rest of the CDR3 is filled in from the germline J gene. The chain carries TRBV30 and TRBJ2-7; D unresolved. V lost 5 bases to trimming and J lost 2 bases, with 7 bases between them. In germline, CDR1 is GTSNPN, CDR2 SVGIG (reference sequence). The length of the CDR3 is 11 residues. The CDR3 spells CAWATAYEQYF. The CDR3 DNA, read in part, is TGTGCCTGGGCAACAGCCTACGAG.

Many counts were recorded for this clone. Read data end 3 residues before the CDR3 end; the end is taken from the germline J gene. The genes are TRBV7-2 and TRBJ1-2, with 8 bases that match TRBD1. Germline V gene sequence: CDR1 SGHTA, CDR2 FQGNSA. The CDR3 consists of 14 residues. The CDR3: CASSSGQGGSLYTF. CDR3 DNA, as far as it was read: TGTGCCAGCAGCTCTGGACAGGGTGGGTCCCTC.

This clone was detected many times. The read finishes 3 residues shy of the CDR3 end, and the germline J gene is used to complete it. This chain joins TRBV7-9 and TRBJ1-1; D uncertain. The germline CDR1 and CDR2 sequences are SEHNR and FQNEAQ (reference sequence). This CDR3 has 13 residues. The CDR3 spells CASSLAGPERAFF. The covered CDR3 bases are TGTGCCAGCAGCTTAGCGGGCCCAGAGCGG.